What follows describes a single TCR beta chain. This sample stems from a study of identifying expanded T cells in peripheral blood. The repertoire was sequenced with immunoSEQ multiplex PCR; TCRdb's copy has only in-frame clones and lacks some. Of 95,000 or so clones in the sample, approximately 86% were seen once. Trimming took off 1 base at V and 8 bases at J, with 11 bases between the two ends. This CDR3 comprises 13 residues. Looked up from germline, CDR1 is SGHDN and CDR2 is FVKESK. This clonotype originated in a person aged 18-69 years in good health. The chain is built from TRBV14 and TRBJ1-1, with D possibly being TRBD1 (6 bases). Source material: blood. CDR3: CASSQVAGTEAFF. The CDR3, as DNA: TGTGCCAGCAGCCAAGTCGCCGGGACAGAAGCTTTCTTT.